This paragraph reports one TCR beta chain. A single record per CDR3 protein comes from TCRdb applying MiXCR to the 5' RACE reads. Here the sample spans approximately 25,000 distinct CDR3 sequences, 6.9% being singletons. V lost 4 bases, J lost 0 bases, and 10 bases lay in between. Per the germline V gene, CDR1 is MRHNA and CDR2 is SNTAGT. The length of the CDR3 is 15 residues. Time point meaning: sample taken at primary tumor resection. TCRs were sequenced from unsorted whole RNA of tumor, nontumor lung or PBMC. Samples came from 72 TRACERx patients with untreated early-stage lung cancer. The data originate from a study of spatial heterogeneity in lung cancer.

The source was PBMCs, collected at surgery. The TCR was taken from a male donor with early-stage non-small cell lung cancer. The chain combines TRBV6-4 with TRBJ2-4; no clear D. DNA for the CDR3: TGTGCCAGCAGTGCCCCTAAGATAGCCAAAAACATTCAGTACTTC. Its translation is CASSAPKIAKNIQYF.